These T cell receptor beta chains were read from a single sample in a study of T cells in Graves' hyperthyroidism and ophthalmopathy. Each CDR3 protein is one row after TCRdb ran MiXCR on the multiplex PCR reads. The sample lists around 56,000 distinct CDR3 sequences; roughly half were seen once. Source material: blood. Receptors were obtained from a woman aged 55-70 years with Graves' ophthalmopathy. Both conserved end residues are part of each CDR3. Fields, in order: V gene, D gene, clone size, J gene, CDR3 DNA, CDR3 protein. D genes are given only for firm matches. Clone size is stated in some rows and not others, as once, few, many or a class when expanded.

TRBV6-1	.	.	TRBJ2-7	TGTGCCAGCAGTGGAAGGAACCGGGGATCCGAGCAGTACTTC	CASSGRNRGSEQYF
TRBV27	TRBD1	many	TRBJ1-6	TGTGCCAGCAGCGAGACAGGGGGCGCCCCTTACCAAAATTCACCCCTCCACTTT	CASSETGGAPYQNSPLHF
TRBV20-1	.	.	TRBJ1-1	TGCAGTGCGAAGGAGGGGGGAGGCACTGAAGCTTTCTTT	CSAKEGGGTEAFF
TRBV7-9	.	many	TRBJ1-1	TGTGCCAGCAGCTCCCCAGGACGACAAGAAGCTTTCTTT	CASSSPGRQEAFF
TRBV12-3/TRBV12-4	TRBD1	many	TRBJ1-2	TGTGCCAGCAGTTCAGGGGGGGGGAATGGCTACACCTTC	CASSSGGGNGYTF
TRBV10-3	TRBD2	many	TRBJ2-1	TGTGCCATCAGTGAGTCGTTAGGACTAGCGGGGGGAGACAATGAGCAGTTCTTC	CAISESLGLAGGDNEQFF
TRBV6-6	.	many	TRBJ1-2	TGTGCCAGCAGACCCGACGGTTCCTATGGCTACACCTTC	CASRPDGSYGYTF
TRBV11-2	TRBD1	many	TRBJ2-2	TGTGCCAGCAGCTTGACAGGGGGCGCGAACACCGGGGAGCTGTTTTTT	CASSLTGGANTGELFF
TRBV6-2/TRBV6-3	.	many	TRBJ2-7	TGTGCCAGCAGTTACCAGGGGACCTACGAGCAGTACTTC	CASSYQGTYEQYF
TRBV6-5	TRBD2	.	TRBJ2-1	TGTGCCAGCAGTTACGGGACTAGCGGGACGCATGAGCAGTTCTTC	CASSYGTSGTHEQFF
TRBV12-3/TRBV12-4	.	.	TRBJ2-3	TGTGCCAGCAGTGACAGAAGCACAGATACGCAGTATTTT	CASSDRSTDTQYF
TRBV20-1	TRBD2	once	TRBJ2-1	TGCAGTGCTAGGTCTAGCGGGGCGGAGCTTGGGAATGAGCAGTTCTTC	CSARSSGAELGNEQFF
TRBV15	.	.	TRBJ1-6	TGTGCCACCAGCAGAGATCGTGGTAATTCACCCCTCCACTTT	CATSRDRGNSPLHF
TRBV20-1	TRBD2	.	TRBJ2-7	TGCAGTGTCCAACTAGCGAGGCAGTACTTC	CSVQLARQYF
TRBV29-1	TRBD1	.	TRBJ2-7	TGCAGCTGCTTTGGGACAGGGCGCGAGCAGTACTTC	CSCFGTGREQYF
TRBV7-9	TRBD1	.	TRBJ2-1	TGTGCCAGCAGCGTACGGGACAGGGGGCGTCGTGAGCAGCTCTTC	CASSVRDRGRREQLF
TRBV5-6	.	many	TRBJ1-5	TGTGCCAGCAGCTTGGGGGGGGCAGGGGAATATCAGCCCCAGCATTTT	CASSLGGAGEYQPQHF
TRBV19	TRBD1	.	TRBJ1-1	TGTGTCAGTAGTATAGGGCTCCTTGACAGGGGCCAATATCGAGCTTTCTTT	CVSSIGLLDRGQYRAFF
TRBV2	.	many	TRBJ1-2	TGTGCCAGCAGTGGGCTGGGAGAGGACTATGGCTACACCTTC	CASSGLGEDYGYTF
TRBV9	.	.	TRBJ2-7	TGTGCCAGCTCGGAACAGCCAGGAATCTCCTACGAGCAGTACTTC	CASSEQPGISYEQYF
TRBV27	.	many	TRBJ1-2	TGTGCCAGCTCTTCGACGGGACCGCAAAGCGACTACACCTTC	CASSSTGPQSDYTF
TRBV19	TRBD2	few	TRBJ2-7	TGTGCCAGTAGTGTGGCCAGCGGGAGGGCCGACCAGTACTTC	CASSVASGRADQYF
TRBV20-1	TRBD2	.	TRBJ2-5	TGCAGTGCCCAAGGGACTAGGGAAGAGACCCAGTACTTC	CSAQGTREETQYF
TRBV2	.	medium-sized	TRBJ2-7	TGTGCCAGCAGCGAGCCCATTCGGGACAAGACCTACGAGCAGTACTTC	CASSEPIRDKTYEQYF
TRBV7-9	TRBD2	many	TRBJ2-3	TGTGCCAGCAGCCCGGGACTAGCGGACACAGATACGCAGTATTTT	CASSPGLADTDTQYF
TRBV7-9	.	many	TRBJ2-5	TGTGCCAGCAGCTTAGGGTCTTGGCAGGGTGTGGAGACCCAGTACTTC	CASSLGSWQGVETQYF
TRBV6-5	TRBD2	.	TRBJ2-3	TGTGCCAGCACCGTTAGCGGGGGGGATGAGCAGTATTTT	CASTVSGGDEQYF
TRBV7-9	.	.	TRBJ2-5	TGTGCCAGCAGCCAGGACAGCACGGAGACCCAGTACTTC	CASSQDSTETQYF
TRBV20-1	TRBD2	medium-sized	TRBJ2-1	TGCAGTGCTAGGTCTAGCGGGAGGGGAGGGAATGAGCAGTTCTTC	CSARSSGRGGNEQFF
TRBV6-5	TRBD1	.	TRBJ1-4	TGTGCCAGCAGTCGAGACAGGGTTGAAAAACTGTTTTTT	CASSRDRVEKLFF
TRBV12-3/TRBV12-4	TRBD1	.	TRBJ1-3	TGTGCCAGCAGTACCGCCTTAACAGGGGAGGGTGGAAACACCATATATTTT	CASSTALTGEGGNTIYF
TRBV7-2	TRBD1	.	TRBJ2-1	TGTGCCAGCAGCGCGACAGGGAATGAGCAGTTCTTC	CASSATGNEQFF
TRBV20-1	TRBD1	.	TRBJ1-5	TGCAGTGCACCCCAGGGGGGGAATAGCAATCAGCCCCAGCATTTT	CSAPQGGNSNQPQHF
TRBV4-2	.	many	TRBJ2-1	TGTGCCAGCAGCCAGTACAATGAGCAGTTCTTC	CASSQYNEQFF
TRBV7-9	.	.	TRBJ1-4	TGTGCCGGCGGCGGAAGGGGGTCGGAAAAACTGTTTTTT	CAGGGRGSEKLFF
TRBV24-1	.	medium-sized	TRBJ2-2	TGTGCCACCAGACCACCTGGAGCGAACACCGGGGAGCTGTTTTTT	CATRPPGANTGELFF
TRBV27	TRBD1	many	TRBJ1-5	TGTGCCAGCAGTTTACCGTCCCGGGACAGCGAAAATCAGCCCCAGCATTTT	CASSLPSRDSENQPQHF
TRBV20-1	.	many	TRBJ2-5	TGCAGTGCTAGGACTGGACCCTTGGGGGAGACCCAGTACTTC	CSARTGPLGETQYF
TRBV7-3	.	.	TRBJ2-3	TGTGCCAGCAGCTTATTCGGAACGGCCAGCACAGATACGCAGTATTTT	CASSLFGTASTDTQYF
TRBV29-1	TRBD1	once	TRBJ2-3	TGCAGCGTACGGACAGGGCCGAGGGGAGATACGCAGTATTTT	CSVRTGPRGDTQYF
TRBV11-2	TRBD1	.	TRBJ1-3	TGTGCCAGCAGCACAGGGGTGGGCGGAAACACCATATATTTT	CASSTGVGGNTIYF
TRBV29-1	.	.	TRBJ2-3	TGCAGCGTGCTAGCCCCGAGGACAGATACGCAGTATTTT	CSVLAPRTDTQYF
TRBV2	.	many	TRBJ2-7	TGTGCCAGCAGCCTAGAGGGGGGGTACGAGCAGTACTTC	CASSLEGGYEQYF
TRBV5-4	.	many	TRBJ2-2	TGTGCCAGCAGCGATCCGACAGGAATCGGGGAGCTGTTTTTT	CASSDPTGIGELFF
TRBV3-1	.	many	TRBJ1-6	TGTGCCAGCAGCCAAGAAGCGCCTACACATAATTCACCCCTCCACTTT	CASSQEAPTHNSPLHF